This T cell receptor (beta chain) was documented in a study of blood T cells in healthy people across ages. Study at large: Capturing about one barcoded beta molecule per two T cells was achieved by template switching. Study outcomes and limitations: More naive CD4+ cells and higher diversity were found in long-lived than in aged donors. Naive T cell percentage by flow cytometry tracked strongly with beta diversity.

The CDR3 is 14 amino acids. The ends were cut back, 5 bases at V and 2 bases at J, with 11 bases in the middle. A second PCR of about 6 to 12 cycles used a sample-barcoded 5' primer and a J-beta primer mix. Each CDR3 protein gets one entry after TCRdb re-called the 5' RACE reads with MiXCR. The sample lists hundreds of thousands of distinct CDR3 sequences; 36% were seen once. Turning to this clonotype: Its specificity is not known.

Sequencing was done on a sample of blood. The chain recombines TRBV12-3 or TRBV12-4 with TRBJ2-3; TRBD1 might be the D (5 bases). This receptor was taken from a man aged 18 to 29 in good health. DNA of the CDR3: TGTGCCAGCAGTGTGGCAGGGATCACAGATACGCAGTATTTT. It encodes CASSVAGITDTQYF.